The subject of this entry is one T cell receptor (beta chain). This specimen belongs to a study of blood T cells in healthy people across ages. The CDR3 is made up of 14 amino acids. The V gene's germline CDR1 is LGHDT and CDR2 YNNKEL (reference sequence). Combining a sample-barcoded 5' primer with a J-beta primer mix, a second PCR ran for roughly 7 to 12 cycles. Each CDR3 protein gets one entry after TCRdb re-called the 5' RACE reads with MiXCR. The table shows about 800,000 distinct CDR3 sequences, with around 25% occurring only once. Another study also made use of these data, one on T cells of mothers and their children. As that study records: Each 15 ul cDNA reaction used about 1.5 ug RNA; all RNA was used.

What was sequenced was blood. V usage is TRBV3-1 and J usage is TRBJ2-1; D is possibly TRBD2 (5 bases). Gene TRBJ2-5 matches the end of the DNA better, so the J call may be wrong. The TCR was taken from a boy younger than 18 in good health. CDR3 region: CASSPLGEGETQYF. The CDR3 DNA sequence: TGTGCCAGCAGTCCCCTCGGTGAGGGAGAGACCCAGTACTTC.